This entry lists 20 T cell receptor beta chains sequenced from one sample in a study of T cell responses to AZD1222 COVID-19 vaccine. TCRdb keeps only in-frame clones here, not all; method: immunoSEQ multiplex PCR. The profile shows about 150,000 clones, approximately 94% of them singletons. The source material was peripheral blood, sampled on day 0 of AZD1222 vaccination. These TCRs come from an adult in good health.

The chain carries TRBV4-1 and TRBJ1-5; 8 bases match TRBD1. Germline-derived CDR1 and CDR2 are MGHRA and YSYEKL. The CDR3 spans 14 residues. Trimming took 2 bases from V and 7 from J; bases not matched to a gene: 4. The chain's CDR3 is CASSQTTGVQPQHF. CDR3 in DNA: TGCGCCAGCAGCCAAACGACAGGGGTGCAGCCCCAGCATTTT.

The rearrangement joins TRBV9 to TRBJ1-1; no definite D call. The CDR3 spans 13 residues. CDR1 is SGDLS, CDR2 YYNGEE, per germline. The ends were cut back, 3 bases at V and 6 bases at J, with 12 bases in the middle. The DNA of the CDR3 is TGTGCCAGCAGCGGCCGCCCAGGTGCTGAAGCTTTCTTT. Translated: CASSGRPGAEAFF.

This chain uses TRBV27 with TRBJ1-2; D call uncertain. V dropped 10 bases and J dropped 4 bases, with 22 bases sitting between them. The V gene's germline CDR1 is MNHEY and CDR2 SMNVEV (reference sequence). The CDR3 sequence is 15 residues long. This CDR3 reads CATAERPLSGYGYTF. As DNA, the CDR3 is TGTGCCACTGCCGAGCGACCATTGTCGGGCTATGGCTACACCTTC.

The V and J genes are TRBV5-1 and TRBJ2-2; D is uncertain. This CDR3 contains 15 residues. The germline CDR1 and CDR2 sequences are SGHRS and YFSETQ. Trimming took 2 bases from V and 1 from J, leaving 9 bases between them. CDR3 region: CASSFRNLNTGELFF. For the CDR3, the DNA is TGCGCCAGCAGCTTCCGGAATTTGAACACCGGGGAGCTGTTTTTT.

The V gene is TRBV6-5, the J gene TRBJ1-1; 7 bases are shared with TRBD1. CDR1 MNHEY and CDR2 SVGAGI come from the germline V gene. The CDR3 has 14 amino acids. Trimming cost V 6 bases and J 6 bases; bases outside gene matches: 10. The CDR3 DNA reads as TGTGCCAGCAGACAGACAGGGCCACGGTCTGAAGCTTTCTTT. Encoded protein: CASRQTGPRSEAFF.

The CDR3 sequence is CASTLGYPGDSNQPQHF. The DNA for the CDR3 is TGTGCCAGCACCCTGGGATATCCAGGGGATAGCAATCAGCCCCAGCATTTT. The chain combines TRBV5-5 with TRBJ1-5; D might be TRBD1 (6 bases). CDR3 length equals 17 residues. Germline CDR1 SGHKS, CDR2 YYEKEE (reference sequence). V was shortened by 6 bases and J by 0 bases, with 19 bases between the two germline ends. Full variable domain (remainder filled in from reference TRBV5-5 and TRBJ1-5): DAGVTQSPTHLIKTRGQQVTLRCSPISGHKSVSWYQQVLGQGPQFIFQYYEKEERGRGNFPDRFSARQFPNYSSELNVNALLLGDSALYLCASTLGYPGDSNQPQHFGDGTRLSIL.

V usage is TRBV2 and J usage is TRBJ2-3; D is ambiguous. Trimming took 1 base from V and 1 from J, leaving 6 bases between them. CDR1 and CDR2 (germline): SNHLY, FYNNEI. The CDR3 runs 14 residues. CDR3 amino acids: CASSEVQGTDTQYF. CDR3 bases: TGTGCCAGCAGTGAAGTACAAGGCACAGATACGCAGTATTTT. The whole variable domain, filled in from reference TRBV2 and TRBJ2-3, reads EPEVTQTPSHQVTQMGQEVILRCVPISNHLYFYWYRQILGQKVEFLVSFYNNEISEKSEIFDDQFSVERPDGSNFTLKIRSTKLEDSAMYFCASSEVQGTDTQYFGPGTRLTVL.

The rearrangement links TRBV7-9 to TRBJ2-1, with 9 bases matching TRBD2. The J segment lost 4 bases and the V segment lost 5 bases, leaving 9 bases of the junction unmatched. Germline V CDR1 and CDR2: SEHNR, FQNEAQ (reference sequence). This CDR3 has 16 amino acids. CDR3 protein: CASSTNSGRRYNEQFF. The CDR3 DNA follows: TGTGCCAGCAGCACCAATAGCGGGAGAAGATACAATGAGCAGTTCTTC.

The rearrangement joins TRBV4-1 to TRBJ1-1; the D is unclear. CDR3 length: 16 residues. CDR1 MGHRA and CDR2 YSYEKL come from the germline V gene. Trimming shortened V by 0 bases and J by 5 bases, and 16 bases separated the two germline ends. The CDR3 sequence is CASSQDRMSSGTEAFF. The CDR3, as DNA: TGCGCCAGCAGCCAAGATCGAATGAGTTCGGGGACTGAAGCTTTCTTT.

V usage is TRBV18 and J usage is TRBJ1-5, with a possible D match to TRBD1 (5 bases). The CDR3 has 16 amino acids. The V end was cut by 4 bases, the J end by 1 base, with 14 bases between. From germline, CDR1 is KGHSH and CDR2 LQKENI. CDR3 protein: CASSLSQGGSNQPQHF. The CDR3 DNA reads TGTGCCAGCTCACTGTCGCAGGGAGGGAGCAATCAGCCCCAGCATTTT.

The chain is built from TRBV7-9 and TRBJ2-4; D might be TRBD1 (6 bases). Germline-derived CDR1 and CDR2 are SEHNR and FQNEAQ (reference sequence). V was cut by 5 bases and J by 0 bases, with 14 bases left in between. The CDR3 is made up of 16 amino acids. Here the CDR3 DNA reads TGTGCCAGCAGCCCTTGGACAGTCCTAGCCAAAAACATTCAGTACTTC. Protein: CASSPWTVLAKNIQYF.

Written as DNA, the CDR3 is TGTGCCAGTGTTACCGGGACAGGGTACAATCAGCCCCAGCATTTT. Residues: CASVTGTGYNQPQHF. V usage is TRBV19 and J usage is TRBJ1-5; 9 nucleotides agree with TRBD1. From germline, CDR1 is LNHDA and CDR2 SQIVND (reference sequence). With V trimmed by 8 bases and J by 3 bases, 8 bases remained unmatched. CDR3 length equals 15 residues.

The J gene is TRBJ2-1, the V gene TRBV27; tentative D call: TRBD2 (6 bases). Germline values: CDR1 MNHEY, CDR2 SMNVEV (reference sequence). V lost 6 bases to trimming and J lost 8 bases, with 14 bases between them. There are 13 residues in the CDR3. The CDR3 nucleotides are TGTGCCAGCAGATCACTAGCTCCCGATGAGCAGTTCTTC. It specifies CASRSLAPDEQFF.

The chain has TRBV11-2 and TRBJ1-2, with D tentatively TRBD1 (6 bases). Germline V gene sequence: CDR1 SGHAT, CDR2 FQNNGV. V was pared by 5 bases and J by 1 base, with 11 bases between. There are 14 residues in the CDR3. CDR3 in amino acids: CASSAVQGNYGYTF. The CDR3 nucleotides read TGTGCCAGCAGCGCCGTACAGGGTAACTATGGCTACACCTTC. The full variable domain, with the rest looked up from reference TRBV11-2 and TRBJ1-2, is EAGVAQSPRYKIIEKRQSVAFWCNPISGHATLYWYQQILGQGPKLLIQFQNNGVVDDSQLPKDRFSAERLKGVDSTLKIQPAKLEDSAVYLCASSAVQGNYGYTFGSGTRLTVV.

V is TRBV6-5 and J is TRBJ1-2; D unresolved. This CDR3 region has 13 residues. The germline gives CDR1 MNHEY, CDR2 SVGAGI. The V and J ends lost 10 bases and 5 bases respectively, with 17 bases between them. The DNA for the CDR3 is TGTGCCACGAGGACGAACCTGATTTATGGCTACACCTTC. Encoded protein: CATRTNLIYGYTF.

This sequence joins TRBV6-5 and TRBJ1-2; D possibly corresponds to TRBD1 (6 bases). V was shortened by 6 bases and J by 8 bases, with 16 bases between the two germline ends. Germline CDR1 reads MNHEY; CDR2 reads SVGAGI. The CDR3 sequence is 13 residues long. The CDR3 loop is CASSSDRLRGYTF. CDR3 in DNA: TGTGCCAGCAGCTCCGACAGGCTAAGAGGCTACACCTTC.

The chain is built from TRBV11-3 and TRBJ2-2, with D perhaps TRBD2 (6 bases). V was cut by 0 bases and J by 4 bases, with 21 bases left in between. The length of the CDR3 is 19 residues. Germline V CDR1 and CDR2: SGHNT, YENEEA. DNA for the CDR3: TGTGCCAGCAGCTTAGATCCAGGAGTGTGGGGGGTTAGCACCGGGGAGCTGTTTTTT. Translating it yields CASSLDPGVWGVSTGELFF.

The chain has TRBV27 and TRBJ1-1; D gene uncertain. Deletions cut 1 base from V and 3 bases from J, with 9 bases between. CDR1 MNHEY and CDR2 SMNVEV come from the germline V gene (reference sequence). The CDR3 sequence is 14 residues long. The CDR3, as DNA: TGTGCCAGCAGTTTATTTAGTGGGGACACTGAAGCTTTCTTT. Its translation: CASSLFSGDTEAFF.

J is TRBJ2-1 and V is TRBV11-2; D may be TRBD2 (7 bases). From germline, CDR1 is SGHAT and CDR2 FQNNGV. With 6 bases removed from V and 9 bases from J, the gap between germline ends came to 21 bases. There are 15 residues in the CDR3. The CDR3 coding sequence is TGTGCCAGCAGTCCCCCCCCGACTAGCAGGGGTGAGCAGTTCTTC. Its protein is CASSPPPTSRGEQFF.

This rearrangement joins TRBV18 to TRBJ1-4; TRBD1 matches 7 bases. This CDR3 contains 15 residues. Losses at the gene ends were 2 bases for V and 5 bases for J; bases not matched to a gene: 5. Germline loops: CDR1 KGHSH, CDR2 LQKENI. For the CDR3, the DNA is TGTGCCAGCTCACCAAACCGGGACAGAAATGAAAAACTGTTTTTT. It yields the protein CASSPNRDRNEKLFF.